Below are 8 T cell receptor beta chains sequenced from a single sample in a study of beta chain features in type 1 diabetes. The antigens for these receptors are not known. Study conclusions and caveats: Shortening of TCRB CDR3s, moderate but significant, appeared in all four CD4+ subsets of Type 1 diabetes patients.

Of the isolated RNA, all was reverse transcribed, and so the sequenced material was expressed TCRB transcripts. The table came from immunoSEQ multiplex PCR; TCRdb's copy has only in-frame clones and leaves some out. Among 100,000 to 150,000 clones, 15% to 20% were seen once, and the ten largest hold 2.6%. Sequenced input: central memory CD4+ T cells from blood. All receptors derive from a young man with type 1 diabetes.

The table lists this clone with a few counts. The chain carries TRBV5-4 and TRBJ2-3; a weak D match, TRBD2 (6 bases). CDR3 length: 15 residues. V lost 1 base to trimming and J lost 4 bases, with 13 bases between them. Germline CDR1 reads SGHNT; CDR2 reads YYREEE (reference sequence). CDR3 region: CASSLWAGSADTQYF. CDR3 DNA sequence: TGTGCCAGCAGCTTGTGGGCGGGGAGCGCAGATACGCAGTATTTT.

The V gene is TRBV6-6, the J gene TRBJ2-3; 10 nucleotides align to TRBD2. The V segment lost 4 bases and the J segment 4 bases; nucleotides outside the gene matches: 2. Germline V gene sequence: CDR1 MNHNY, CDR2 SVGAGI (reference sequence). CDR3 size: 14 residues. The CDR3 loop reads CASSWGTSADTQYF. The CDR3 nucleotides read TGTGCCAGCAGTTGGGGGACTAGCGCAGATACGCAGTATTTT.

This clone came up a few times. This rearrangement joins TRBV9 to TRBJ2-5; either TRBD1 or TRBD2 may fit D (5 bases each). V was clipped by 6 bases and J by 2 bases, with 17 bases between them. This CDR3 has 15 residues. Germline assignment: CDR1 SGDLS and CDR2 YYNGEE. The CDR3 DNA sequence: TGTGCCAGCACCCTATCCGGGACCGAGCAAGAGACCCAGTACTTC. Translated, it gives CASTLSGTEQETQYF. The complete variable domain, with remaining parts taken from reference TRBV9 and TRBJ2-5, reads DSGVTQTPKHLITATGQRVTLRCSPRSGDLSVYWYQQSLDQGLQFLIQYYNGEERAKGNILERFSAQQFPDLHSELNLSSLELGDSALYFCASTLSGTEQETQYFGPGTRLLVL.

This clone was observed a few times. The V gene is TRBV29-1, the J gene TRBJ2-1; 9 bases are shared with TRBD2. The V gene's germline CDR1 is SQVTM and CDR2 ANQGSEA. The CDR3 is made up of 13 amino acids. Germline trimming cut 6 bases from V and 8 bases from J; bases unmatched to any gene: 8. The DNA for the CDR3 is TGCAGCGTCGGACCTAGCGGGAATCATGAGCAGTTCTTC. Protein: CSVGPSGNHEQFF.

This clone was recorded a few times. The chain links TRBV14 to TRBJ2-7, with D perhaps assigned TRBD1 or TRBD2 (6 bases each). In germline, CDR1 is SGHDN, CDR2 FVKESK. This CDR3 is built from 14 residues. V was pared by 4 bases and J by 6 bases, with 16 bases between. The CDR3 loop reads CASSLYFGGGEQYF. CDR3 nucleotide sequence: TGTGCCAGCAGCCTGTATTTTGGAGGGGGCGAGCAGTACTTC.

This clone showed up just a few times. The chain is built from TRBV29-1 and TRBJ1-4, with D hard to call. The V and J ends lost 4 bases and 6 bases respectively, with 6 bases between them. The CDR3 has 11 amino acids. CDR1 SQVTM and CDR2 ANQGSEA come from the germline V gene. CDR3 loop: CSVGIDEKLFF. The CDR3 DNA is TGCAGCGTTGGGATAGATGAAAAACTGTTTTTT.

CDR3 nucleotides: TGTGCCAGCAGGCCCGGGGTCAACACAGATACGCAGTATTTT. Amino acid sequence: CASRPGVNTDTQYF. The J gene is TRBJ2-3, the V gene TRBV9, with D possibly TRBD2 on 5 matching bases. V lost 5 bases, J lost 2 bases, and 12 bases lay in between. This CDR3 has 14 residues. Germline CDR1 is SGDLS and CDR2 is YYNGEE.

The J gene is TRBJ1-2, the V gene TRBV5-4, with 7 bases aligning to TRBD1. With V trimmed by 6 bases and J by 5 bases, 10 bases remained unmatched. The CDR3 sequence is 14 residues long. CDR1 and CDR2 from the germline V gene are SGHNT and YYREEE (reference sequence). The CDR3 sequence is CASTERDRDYGYTF. Here the CDR3 DNA reads TGTGCCAGCACCGAGCGGGACAGAGATTATGGCTACACCTTC.